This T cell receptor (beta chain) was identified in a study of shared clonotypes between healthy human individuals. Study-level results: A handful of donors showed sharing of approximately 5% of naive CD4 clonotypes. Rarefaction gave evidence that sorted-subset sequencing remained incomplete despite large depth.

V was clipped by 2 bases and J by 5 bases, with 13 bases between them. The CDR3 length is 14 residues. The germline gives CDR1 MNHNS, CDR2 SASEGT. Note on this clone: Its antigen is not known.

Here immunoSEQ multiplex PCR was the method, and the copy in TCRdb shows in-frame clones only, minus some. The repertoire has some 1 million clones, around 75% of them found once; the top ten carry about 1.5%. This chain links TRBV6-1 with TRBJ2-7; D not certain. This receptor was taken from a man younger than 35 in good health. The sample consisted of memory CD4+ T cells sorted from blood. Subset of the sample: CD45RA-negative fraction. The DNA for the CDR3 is TGTGCCAGCAGTGAACCGGGTCTTCCCAACGAGCAGTACTTC. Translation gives CASSEPGLPNEQYF.